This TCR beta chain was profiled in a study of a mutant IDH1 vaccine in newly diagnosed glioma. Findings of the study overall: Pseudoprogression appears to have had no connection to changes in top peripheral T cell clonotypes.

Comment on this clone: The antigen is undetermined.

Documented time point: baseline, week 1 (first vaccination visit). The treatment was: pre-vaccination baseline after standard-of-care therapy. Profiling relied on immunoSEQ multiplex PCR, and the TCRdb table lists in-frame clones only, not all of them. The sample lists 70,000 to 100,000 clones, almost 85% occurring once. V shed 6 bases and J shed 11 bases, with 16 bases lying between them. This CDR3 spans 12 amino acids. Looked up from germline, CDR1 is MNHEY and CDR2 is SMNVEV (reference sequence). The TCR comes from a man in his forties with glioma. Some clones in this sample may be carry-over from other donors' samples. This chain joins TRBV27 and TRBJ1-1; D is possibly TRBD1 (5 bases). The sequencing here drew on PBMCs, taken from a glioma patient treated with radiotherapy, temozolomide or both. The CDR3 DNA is TGTGCCAGCAGCTCGGGGGGGAGGTTCGCTTTCTTT. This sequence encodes CASSSGGRFAFF.